The entry below describes one TCR beta chain. The antigen remains undetermined. The assay, immunoSEQ v3.0, was run at survey level. Clones were sequenced by immunoSEQ multiplex PCR, and TCRdb holds only the in-frame ones, with some missing. The sample consists of about 29,000 clones, about nine tenths of them appearing once. The source of the sample is a study of long-term antiretroviral therapy in people with HIV. From germline, CDR1 is MNHEY and CDR2 SMNVEV (reference sequence). The CDR3 length is 13 residues. Trimming left V 10 bases short and J 2 bases short, with 15 bases between. Whole-study findings and limits: Controls had broader CDR3 length ranges than HIV repertoires did.

The clonotype originates from a man aged 50 or older with HIV. Sequenced here: unsorted PBMCs, sampled roughly 5 years before starting antiretroviral therapy. This chain links TRBV27 with TRBJ2-7, with a weak D call TRBD2 (6 bases). CDR3 bases: TGTGCCACCTCTACGGGGACTCCCTACGAGCAGTACTTC. It translates to CATSTGTPYEQYF.